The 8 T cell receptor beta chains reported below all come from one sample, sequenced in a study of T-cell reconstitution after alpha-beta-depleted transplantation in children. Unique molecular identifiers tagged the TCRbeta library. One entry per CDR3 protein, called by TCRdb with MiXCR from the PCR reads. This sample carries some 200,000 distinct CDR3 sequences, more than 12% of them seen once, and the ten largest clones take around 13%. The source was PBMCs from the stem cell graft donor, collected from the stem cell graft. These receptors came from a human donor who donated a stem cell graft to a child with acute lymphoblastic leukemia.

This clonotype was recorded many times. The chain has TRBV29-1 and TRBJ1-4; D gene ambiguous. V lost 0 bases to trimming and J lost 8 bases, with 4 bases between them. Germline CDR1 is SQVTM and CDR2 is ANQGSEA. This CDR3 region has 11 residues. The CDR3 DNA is TGCAGCGTTGAAGATGGGGAAAAACTGTTTTTT. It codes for CSVEDGEKLFF. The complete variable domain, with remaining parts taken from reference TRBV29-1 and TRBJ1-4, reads SAVISQKPSRDICQRGTSLTIQCQVDSQVTMMFWYRQQPGQSLTLIATANQGSEATYESGFVIDKFPISRPNLTFSTLTVSNMSPEDSSIYLCSVEDGEKLFFGSGTQLSVL.

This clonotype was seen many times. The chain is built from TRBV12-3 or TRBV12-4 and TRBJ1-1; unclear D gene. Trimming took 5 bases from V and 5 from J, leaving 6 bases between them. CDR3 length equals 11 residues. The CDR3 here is CASSHQTEAFF. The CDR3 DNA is TGTGCCAGCAGTCACCAGACTGAAGCTTTCTTT.

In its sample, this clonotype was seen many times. The DNA for the CDR3 is TGTGCCAGCAGCTCGTTGGGGAGGTGGACAGATACGCAGTATTTT. Its protein product is CASSSLGRWTDTQYF. The V gene is TRBV7-9, the J gene TRBJ2-3, with TRBD2 as a possible D gene (6 bases). The germline V gene encodes CDR1 SEHNR and CDR2 FQNEAQ (reference sequence). The CDR3 is made up of 15 amino acids. The V gene lost 4 bases and the J gene lost 3 bases, with 14 bases spanning the gap.

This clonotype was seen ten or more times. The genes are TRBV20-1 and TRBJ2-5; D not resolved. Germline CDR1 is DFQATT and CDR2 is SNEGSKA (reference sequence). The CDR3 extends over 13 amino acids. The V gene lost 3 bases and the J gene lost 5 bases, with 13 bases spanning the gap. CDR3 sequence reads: CSARDSGWETQYF. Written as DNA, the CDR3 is TGCAGTGCTAGGGATTCTGGATGGGAGACCCAGTACTTC.

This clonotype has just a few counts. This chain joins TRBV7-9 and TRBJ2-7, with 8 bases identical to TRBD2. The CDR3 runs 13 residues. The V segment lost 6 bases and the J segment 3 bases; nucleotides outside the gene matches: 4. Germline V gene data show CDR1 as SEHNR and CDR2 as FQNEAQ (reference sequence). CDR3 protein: CASRASGFYEQYF. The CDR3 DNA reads TGTGCCAGCAGGGCTAGCGGGTTCTACGAGCAGTACTTC.

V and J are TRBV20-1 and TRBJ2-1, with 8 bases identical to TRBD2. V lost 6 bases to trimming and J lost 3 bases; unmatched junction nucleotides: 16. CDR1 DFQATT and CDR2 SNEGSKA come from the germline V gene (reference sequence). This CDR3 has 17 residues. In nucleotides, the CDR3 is TGCAGTGCCAAGGGAGAACCGGGAGGGGTTTTCTACAATGAGCAGTTCTTC. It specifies CSAKGEPGGVFYNEQFF.

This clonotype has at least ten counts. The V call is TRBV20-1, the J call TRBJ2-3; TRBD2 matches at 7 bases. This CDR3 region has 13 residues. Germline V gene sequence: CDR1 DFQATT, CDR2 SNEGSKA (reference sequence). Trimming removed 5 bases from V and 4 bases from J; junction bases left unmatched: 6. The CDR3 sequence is CSAGGGFPDTQYF. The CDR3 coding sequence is TGCAGTGCTGGGGGGGGGTTTCCAGATACGCAGTATTTT.

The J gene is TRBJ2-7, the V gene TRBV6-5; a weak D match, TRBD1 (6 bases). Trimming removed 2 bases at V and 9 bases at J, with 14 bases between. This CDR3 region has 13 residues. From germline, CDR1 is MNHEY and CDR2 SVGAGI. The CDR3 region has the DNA TGTGCCAGCAGTTACACAGGGACCAGCCGGCAGTACTTC. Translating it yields CASSYTGTSRQYF.